The 32 T cell receptor beta chains presented below share a single source sample, sequenced in a study of patients and donors after allogeneic stem cell transplantation. One entry per CDR3 protein, called by TCRdb with MiXCR from the RT-PCR reads. The sample holds approximately 60,000 distinct CDR3 sequences; more than 10% are singletons and the top ten take under 40%. Sequenced: blood, either unsorted or a sorted T cell fraction (not recorded which). The receptors shown here come from a human donor who was either an allogeneic HSCT recipient or a stem cell or donor lymphocyte infusion donor (not recorded which). It is not recorded whose cells these are; they may come from a transplant donor.

This clonotype was observed a few times. The chain has TRBV5-1 and TRBJ2-1, with D tentatively TRBD2 (6 bases). The CDR3 is made up of 12 amino acids. Looked up from germline, CDR1 is SGHRS and CDR2 is YFSETQ. The ends were cut back, 4 bases at V and 8 bases at J, with 10 bases in the middle. The CDR3 coding sequence is TGCGCCAGCAGCACCCTAGCGCATGAGCAGTTCTTC. Protein sequence: CASSTLAHEQFF. The full variable domain, in which reference TRBV5-1 and TRBJ2-1 provide the parts outside the CDR3, is KAGVTQTPRYLIKTRGQQVTLSCSPISGHRSVSWYQQTPGQGLQFLFEYFSETQRNKGNFPGRFSGRQFSNSRSEMNVSTLELGDSALYLCASSTLAHEQFFGPGTRLTVL.

This clonotype was recorded a few times. A read error may account for a junction end that differs from germline. The rearrangement uses TRBV7-7 and TRBJ2-5; tentatively, D is TRBD2 (5 bases). The CDR3 extends over 15 amino acids. The germline V gene has CDR1 SSHAT and CDR2 FNYEAQ (reference sequence). CDR3: CASSPWEERGETQYF. CDR3 coding DNA: TGTGCTAGCAGCCCCTGGGAAGAACGGGGAGAGACCCAGTACTTC.

The gene calls are TRBV11-2 and TRBJ2-1; TRBD1 agrees at 7 bases. This CDR3 has 16 amino acids. V lost 7 bases to trimming and J lost 1 base; unmatched junction nucleotides: 10. CDR1 SGHAT and CDR2 FQNNGV come from the germline V gene. Here the CDR3 DNA reads TGTGCCAGCATCCAACTCCGGGACAGTTCCTACAATGAGCAGTTCTTC. Protein product: CASIQLRDSSYNEQFF.

This clonotype has a count of ten or more. V gene TRBV6-5 combines with J gene TRBJ1-1, with D hard to call. CDR1 is MNHEY and CDR2 is SVGAGI in the germline V gene. The CDR3 contains 17 residues. Trimming shortened V by 0 bases and J by 0 bases, and 14 bases separated the two germline ends. CDR3 region: CASSYSISRGVNTEAFF. CDR3 sequence (DNA): TGTGCCAGCAGTTACTCTATAAGCCGCGGAGTGAACACTGAAGCTTTCTTT.

This clonotype was recorded at least ten times. The V gene is TRBV29-1, the J gene TRBJ2-5; 8 nucleotides match TRBD1. Germline CDR1 is SQVTM and CDR2 is ANQGSEA. The CDR3 has 15 amino acids. Trimming took 5 bases from V and 5 from J; bases not matched to a gene: 13. The CDR3 sequence is CSVTLTGVLSETQYF. The CDR3 DNA reads as TGCAGCGTTACACTGACAGGGGTCCTGTCTGAGACCCAGTACTTC.

This clonotype appeared a few times. The rearrangement joins TRBV12-3 or TRBV12-4 to TRBJ2-1; TRBD2 aligns across 12 bases. V gave up 3 bases and J gave up 3 bases; unmatched junction bases: 9. The CDR3 spans 18 residues. The CDR3 sequence: CASSLSTSGRYNYNEQFF. In nucleotides, the CDR3 is TGTGCCAGCAGTTTGTCAACTAGCGGGAGGTACAACTACAATGAGCAGTTCTTC.

The chain uses TRBV3-1 and TRBJ2-2; possible D gene TRBD2, 5 bases. The CDR3 extends over 15 amino acids. V was pared by 1 base and J by 4 bases, with 10 bases between. The germline gives CDR1 LGHDT, CDR2 YNNKEL (reference sequence). CDR3 loop: CASSQVVGATGELFF. The CDR3 DNA reads TGTGCCAGCAGCCAAGTGGTGGGAGCCACCGGGGAGCTGTTTTTT. The full variable domain, rest sourced from reference TRBV3-1 and TRBJ2-2, is DTAVSQTPKYLVTQMGNDKSIKCEQNLGHDTMYWYKQDSKKFLKIMFSYNNKELIINETVPNRFSPKSPDKAHLNLHINSLELGDSAVYFCASSQVVGATGELFFGEGSRLTVL.

This clonotype was seen many times. CDR3 DNA: TGTGCCAGCAGTCTGGACAGGGGGTATCAGCCCCAGCATTTT. Amino acid sequence: CASSLDRGYQPQHF. This chain joins TRBV6-5 and TRBJ1-5, with 10 bases that match TRBD1. CDR3 length: 14 residues. Germline lookup yields CDR1 MNHEY and CDR2 SVGAGI. J gave up 5 bases and V 5 bases, and 3 bases lay outside the gene matches.

The chain uses TRBV4-2 and TRBJ2-7, with D perhaps assigned TRBD1 or TRBD2 (6 bases each). Germline V gene sequence: CDR1 LGHNA, CDR2 YNFKEQ. Between the trimmed V and J ends, which lost 4 bases and 3 bases, there was a span of 13 bases. CDR3 length: 14 residues. The CDR3 nucleotides read TGTGCCAGCAGCCCGGGGGCCTCGGGCTACGAGCAGTACTTC. This encodes CASSPGASGYEQYF.

The chain couples TRBV9 to TRBJ2-2, with a weak D call TRBD2 (6 bases). Trimming cost V 3 bases and J 3 bases, with 21 bases left between them. The CDR3 is 18 residues long. CDR1 is SGDLS and CDR2 is YYNGEE in the germline V gene. The CDR3 DNA sequence: TGTGCCAGCAGCGCCCTATTCGGAGGGGTGCCCCACACCGGGGAGCTGTTTTTT. It codes for CASSALFGGVPHTGELFF.

In its sample, this clonotype was seen a few times. This rearrangement joins TRBV5-1 to TRBJ2-6, with D perhaps matching TRBD1 (6 bases). Trimming took off 4 bases at V and 0 bases at J, with 11 bases between the two ends. This CDR3 comprises 16 residues. Germline values: CDR1 SGHRS, CDR2 YFSETQ. This chain's CDR3 is CASSRDRPSGANVLTF. CDR3 nucleotide sequence: TGCGCCAGCAGCCGCGACAGGCCCTCTGGGGCCAACGTCCTGACTTTC.

This rearrangement joins TRBV18 to TRBJ1-4; D remains ambiguous. The CDR3 runs 14 residues. Germline V gene data show CDR1 as KGHSH and CDR2 as LQKENI. V lost 6 bases and J lost 4, with 12 bases in between. The CDR3 nucleotides are TGTGCCAGCTCGCCCGGCAGCTATAATGAAAAACTGTTTTTT. The encoded protein is CASSPGSYNEKLFF.

The chain has TRBV20-1 and TRBJ2-3, with 11 bases aligning to TRBD2. J lost 0 bases, V lost 3 bases, and 8 bases had no gene match. Germline CDR1 reads DFQATT; CDR2 reads SNEGSKA (reference sequence). The CDR3 consists of 17 residues. The CDR3 reads CSARRLAGSYSTDTQYF. The CDR3 DNA reads TGCAGTGCTAGGAGACTAGCGGGATCCTATAGCACAGATACGCAGTATTTT.

This clonotype was picked up a small number of times. The V call is TRBV3-1, the J call TRBJ2-7; 10 positions agree with TRBD2. V dropped 5 bases and J dropped 6; count of bases not matched to a gene: 10. CDR3 length: 15 residues. Germline assignment: CDR1 LGHDT and CDR2 YNNKEL (reference sequence). The CDR3 nucleotides are TGTGCCAGCAGCTTGGATCTAGCGGGAGAAGGCGAGCAGTACTTC. Its translation: CASSLDLAGEGEQYF.

This clonotype was observed at least ten times. The chain recombines TRBV10-3 with TRBJ1-1; no definite D call. Germline CDR1 ENHRY, CDR2 SYGVKD. Trimming pared 4 bases from V and 4 bases from J, leaving 25 bases between. The CDR3 covers 18 residues. The CDR3 reads CAISGSLVKLGRSTEAFF. The CDR3 bases are TGTGCCATCAGTGGGTCTCTAGTAAAGCTCGGGAGAAGCACTGAAGCTTTCTTT.

This chain links TRBV20-1 with TRBJ2-4; D is unclear. Trimming pared 6 bases from V and 3 bases from J, leaving 12 bases between. Germline assignment: CDR1 DFQATT and CDR2 SNEGSKA (reference sequence). The CDR3 length is 13 residues. CDR3 sequence (DNA): TGCAGTGCCCAGACCCTTGACAAAAACATTCAGTACTTC. Encoded protein: CSAQTLDKNIQYF.

This clonotype has at least ten counts. V gene TRBV6-1 combines with J gene TRBJ1-5; D may be TRBD1 (6 bases). The CDR3 runs to 16 residues. CDR1 is MNHNS, CDR2 SASEGT, per germline. V was pared by 8 bases and J by 0 bases, with 17 bases between. CDR3 DNA sequence: TGTGCCAGCCAACAACAGGGTTTGAGTAGCAATCAGCCCCAGCATTTT. Translated: CASQQQGLSSNQPQHF.

The chain links TRBV6-5 to TRBJ2-1; 7 nucleotides align to TRBD1. J was trimmed by 7 bases and V by 4 bases; bases with no gene match: 16. The CDR3 runs 17 residues. The germline V gene has CDR1 MNHEY and CDR2 SVGAGI. DNA of the CDR3: TGTGCCAGCAGTTCCATCCAAACAGGGGCGGTGCAGAATGAGCAGTTCTTC. This sequence encodes CASSSIQTGAVQNEQFF.

The gene calls are TRBV6-5 and TRBJ2-7; TRBD2 matches at 7 bases. This CDR3 has 15 residues. V shed 0 bases and J 3 bases; nucleotides not matched to a gene: 5. Per germline, CDR1 MNHEY and CDR2 SVGAGI. This chain's CDR3 is CASSYSSLAFYEQYF. CDR3 in DNA: TGTGCCAGCAGTTACTCGTCACTAGCGTTCTACGAGCAGTACTTC.

V is TRBV29-1 and J is TRBJ2-3; 7 nucleotides agree with TRBD1. This CDR3 has 15 residues. Unmatched junction bases numbered 11, after V lost 6 bases and J lost 2 bases. Germline V lookup: CDR1 SQVTM, CDR2 ANQGSEA. The CDR3 sequence: CSVSSGQENTDTQYF. In DNA, the CDR3 is TGCAGCGTCTCTAGTGGACAGGAGAACACAGATACGCAGTATTTT.

This clonotype was seen ten or more times. The chain uses TRBV29-1 and TRBJ1-5; D unresolved. Between the trimmed V and J ends, which lost 6 bases and 5 bases, there was a span of 17 bases. The CDR3 has 14 amino acids. From germline, CDR1 is SQVTM and CDR2 ANQGSEA. The CDR3 nucleotides read TGCAGCGTCGATCCCTCGGGCGATCATCAGCCCCAGCATTTT. Protein sequence: CSVDPSGDHQPQHF.

The gene calls are TRBV29-1 and TRBJ2-7; D uncertain. CDR1 SQVTM and CDR2 ANQGSEA come from the germline V gene. The CDR3 loop spans 12 amino acids. Written as DNA, the CDR3 is TGCAGTGCCCTCAGTCTTGGGGAAGAGCAGTACTTC. This gives the protein CSALSLGEEQYF.

Worth noting for this clonotype: This may stem from a read error, because a much larger clone lies one nucleotide away. The chain joins TRBV24-1 to TRBJ2-3; D gene uncertain. Germline values: CDR1 KGHDR, CDR2 SFDVKD. V was shortened by 8 bases and J by 4 bases, with 15 bases between the two germline ends. The CDR3 sequence is 14 residues long. The CDR3 nucleotides are TGTGCCACCATGGTCCCAGCCGCGCCAGATACGCAGTATTTT. This codes for CATMVPAAPDTQYF.

V and J are TRBV20-1 and TRBJ2-3; maybe TRBD2 (5 bases). V was pared by 5 bases and J by 1 base, with 10 bases between. The CDR3 runs 13 residues. In germline, CDR1 is DFQATT, CDR2 SNEGSKA (reference sequence). CDR3 sequence reads: CSAPRAGTDTQYF. CDR3 nucleotides: TGCAGTGCTCCTAGAGCGGGCACAGATACGCAGTATTTT.

This clonotype was counted only a few times. The gene calls are TRBV7-9 and TRBJ2-7, with TRBD2 as a possible D gene (5 bases). There are 13 residues in the CDR3. Germline CDR1 reads SEHNR; CDR2 reads FQNEAQ (reference sequence). V lost 5 bases, J lost 7 bases, and 15 bases lay in between. CDR3 loop: CASSNKLSGEQYF. CDR3 sequence (DNA): TGTGCCAGCAGCAACAAGCTTTCGGGGGAGCAGTACTTC.

In its sample, this clonotype was seen a few times. V gene TRBV6-1 combines with J gene TRBJ2-2, with a possible D match to TRBD1 (6 bases). Germline V gives CDR1 MNHNS, CDR2 SASEGT. Trimming removed 7 bases from V and 0 bases from J, with 12 bases in between. This CDR3 region has 15 residues. The CDR3 DNA follows: TGTGCCAGCACTCCGGGACAACCGAACACCGGGGAGCTGTTTTTT. This encodes CASTPGQPNTGELFF.

This clonotype showed up just a few times. The chain links TRBV2 to TRBJ2-2; perhaps TRBD1 as D (6 bases). Germline V gives CDR1 SNHLY, CDR2 FYNNEI. Trimming shortened V by 10 bases and J by 8 bases, and 23 bases separated the two germline ends. The CDR3 spans 15 residues. CDR3 loop: CATEPLTGIPGELFF. In DNA, the CDR3 is TGTGCCACAGAACCTCTAACAGGGATACCGGGGGAGCTGTTTTTT.

A remark on this clonotype: A much larger clone differs from this one at a single base, so this may be a read error. This chain uses TRBV12-3 or TRBV12-4 with TRBJ1-4, with a weak D call TRBD1 (6 bases). The CDR3 loop spans 13 amino acids. Trimming took 6 bases from V and 6 from J, leaving 11 bases between them. The CDR3 bases are TGTGCCAGCAGAATACAGGGTCATGAAAAACTGTTTTTT. Translation: CASRIQGHEKLFF.

This clonotype has at least ten counts. V gene TRBV10-1 combines with J gene TRBJ1-1; D unclear. Trimming took off 0 bases at V and 1 base at J, with 15 bases between the two ends. CDR3 size: 17 residues. Germline V gene lookup returns CDR1 WNHNN and CDR2 SYGVQD (reference sequence). The CDR3 loop is CASSESRARRENTEAFF. The CDR3 DNA sequence: TGCGCCAGCAGTGAGTCGAGAGCCAGGAGGGAGAACACTGAAGCTTTCTTT.

This clonotype was seen more than once but under ten times. The chain combines TRBV20-1 with TRBJ1-2; D gene ambiguous. The CDR3 contains 11 residues. Trimming pared 6 bases from V and 6 bases from J, leaving 11 bases between. CDR1 is DFQATT, CDR2 SNEGSKA, per germline (reference sequence). The CDR3 nucleotides read TGCAGTGCCCGGGAATCCCATGGCTACACCTTC. Its protein is CSARESHGYTF.

The rearrangement joins TRBV6-6 to TRBJ1-5, with 9 bases fitting TRBD1. Germline-derived CDR1 and CDR2 are MNHNY and SVGAGI (reference sequence). J lost 4 bases, V lost 6 bases, and 7 bases had no gene match. The CDR3 is made up of 15 amino acids. The CDR3 loop reads CASSSGQGGNQPQHF. As DNA, the CDR3 is TGTGCCAGCAGCTCGGGACAGGGAGGAAATCAGCCCCAGCATTTT.

This clonotype has just one count. V is TRBV6-5 and J is TRBJ1-2; a possible D gene is TRBD1 (5 bases). V shed 0 bases and J shed 4 bases, with 9 bases lying between them. The CDR3 contains 14 residues. CDR1 is MNHEY, CDR2 SVGAGI, per germline. CDR3 in amino acids: CASSYSDSFYGYTF. The CDR3, as DNA: TGTGCCAGCAGTTACTCAGACAGTTTCTATGGCTACACCTTC.